The clone carrying this T cell receptor (beta chain) ranks as large. Its target is not known. The CDR3 covers 14 residues. Germline values: CDR1 KGHSH, CDR2 LQKENI. With 5 bases removed from V and 1 base from J, the gap between germline ends came to 11 bases. This record comes from a study of CD4 T cell repertoires in COVID-19. Whole-study context: CFSE-low cells expanded roughly 10 days with IL-2, then restimulated with other coronavirus spikes.

CFSE-labeled cells were stimulated with autologous monocytes plus recombinant SARS-CoV-2 spike or nucleoprotein. Starting input per subset culture: 5x10^5 cells. Study results and caveats: Several top expanded SARS-CoV-2-reactive clonotypes were shared by two or three memory subsets. Some SARS-CoV-2 clonotypes, between 7 and 25%, recurred in SARS-CoV and/or HKU1 cultures.

Repertoires were generated with immunoSEQ multiplex PCR, while TCRdb's copy carries only in-frame clones and drops some. The sample yields roughly 320 clones, around 13% seen once. V is TRBV18 and J is TRBJ1-2; D gene ambiguous. The sample here was effector memory CD4+ T cells, cultured in vitro, taken after recovery from COVID-19. This TCR was recovered from a human donor who had COVID-19. The CDR3: CASSRTDLNYGYTF. The CDR3 DNA follows: TGTGCCAGCTCAAGGACGGATCTTAACTATGGCTACACCTTC.